This T cell receptor (beta chain) was obtained from a study of vaccination effects on CD4 cells after COVID-19. There are 15 residues in the CDR3. V shed 3 bases and J shed 0 bases, with 12 bases lying between them. Germline V lookup: CDR1 MGHDK, CDR2 SYGVNS. Clones were sequenced by immunoSEQ multiplex PCR, and TCRdb holds only the in-frame ones, with some missing. The repertoire includes about 15,000 clones, approximately 83% of them detected once, and about 22% sits in the top ten. Concerning this clone: What it binds is not known.

Before sequencing, viral peptide pools were used by the ViraFEST assay to expand antigen-specific CD4+ T cells. At the end of more than 8 days of culture, CD4+ T cells were isolated. According to PCR results, the person was infected with SARS-CoV-2 between March and December 2020. Participants got two doses of BNT162b2 or mRNA-1273 vaccine. The TCR originated in a human donor who had a prior SARS-CoV-2 infection. The sample was CD4+ T cells from PBMCs cultured with HCoV-NL63 spike peptides, taken after COVID-19 vaccination. The rearrangement uses TRBV25-1 and TRBJ2-7, with D perhaps matching TRBD1 (6 bases). The CDR3 nucleotides are TGTGCCAGCAGTGATAAGACAGGCTTCTCCTACGAGCAGTACTTC. Its translation: CASSDKTGFSYEQYF.